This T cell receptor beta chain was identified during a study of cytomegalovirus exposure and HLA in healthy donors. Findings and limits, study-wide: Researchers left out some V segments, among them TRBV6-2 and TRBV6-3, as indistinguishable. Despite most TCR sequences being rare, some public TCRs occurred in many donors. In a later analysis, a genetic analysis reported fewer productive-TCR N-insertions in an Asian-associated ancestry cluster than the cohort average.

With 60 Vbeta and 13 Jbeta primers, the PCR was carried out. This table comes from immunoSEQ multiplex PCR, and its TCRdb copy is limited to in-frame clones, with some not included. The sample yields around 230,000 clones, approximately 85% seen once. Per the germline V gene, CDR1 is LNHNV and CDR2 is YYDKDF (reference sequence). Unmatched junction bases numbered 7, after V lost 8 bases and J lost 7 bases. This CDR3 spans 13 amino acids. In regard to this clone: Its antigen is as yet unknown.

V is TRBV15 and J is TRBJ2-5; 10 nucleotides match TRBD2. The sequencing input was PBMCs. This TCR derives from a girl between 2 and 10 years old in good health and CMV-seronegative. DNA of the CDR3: TGTGCCACCGCGAGCGGGGGGGTAGGGACCCAGTACTTC. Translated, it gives CATASGGVGTQYF.